The 12 T cell receptor beta chains below come from one sample, sequenced in a study of cytotoxic CD8 clonotypes in ibrutinib-treated CLL. Data came from immunoSEQ multiplex PCR; TCRdb stores just in-frame clones and leaves some out. The top ten hold approximately 5.9% of the sample, which has just over 200,000 clones, roughly 65% seen once. Sequencing used PBMCs, obtained after 12 months of ibrutinib treatment. The receptors derive from a human donor with chronic lymphocytic leukemia.

Details on this clone: The sample holds other DNA sequences that translate to the same CDR3. V and J are TRBV27 and TRBJ2-1; no clear D. Germline values: CDR1 MNHEY, CDR2 SMNVEV (reference sequence). V was trimmed by 6 bases and J by 2 bases, leaving 5 bases between them. The CDR3 length is 12 residues. DNA for the CDR3: TGTGCCAGCAGCCCCCCCTACAATGAGCAGTTCTTC. It specifies CASSPPYNEQFF.

CDR3: CASSPPSPYEQYF. The CDR3 DNA reads as TGTGCCAGCTCACCACCATCTCCCTACGAGCAGTACTTC. This rearrangement joins TRBV18 to TRBJ2-7, with D hard to call. Trimming left V 0 bases short and J 2 bases short, with 5 bases between. Germline CDR1 reads KGHSH; CDR2 reads LQKENI. The CDR3 spans 13 residues.

The V and J genes are TRBV9 and TRBJ1-2; 10 positions match TRBD1. CDR1 and CDR2 from the germline V gene are SGDLS and YYNGEE. The CDR3 covers 15 residues. J lost 3 bases, V lost 3 bases, and 5 bases had no gene match. CDR3 coding DNA: TGTGCCAGCAGCGGGACAGGGGGTGTCTACTATGGCTACACCTTC. It codes for CASSGTGGVYYGYTF. Using reference TRBV9 and TRBJ1-2 for the parts outside the CDR3, the full variable domain is DSGVTQTPKHLITATGQRVTLRCSPRSGDLSVYWYQQSLDQGLQFLIQYYNGEERAKGNILERFSAQQFPDLHSELNLSSLELGDSALYFCASSGTGGVYYGYTFGSGTRLTVV.

The chain recombines TRBV7-2 with TRBJ1-2; a weak D match, TRBD1 (6 bases). Trimming took 3 bases from V and 4 from J, leaving 12 bases between them. Germline values: CDR1 SGHTA, CDR2 FQGNSA. The CDR3 contains 14 residues. DNA for the CDR3: TGTGCCAGCAGCTTTTCACAGGGAGCCTATGGCTACACCTTC. Translating it yields CASSFSQGAYGYTF.

The chain links TRBV6-5 to TRBJ2-7; no clear D. CDR3 length: 14 amino acids. Germline V gene sequence: CDR1 MNHEY, CDR2 SVGAGI. The germline V and J ends were trimmed by 7 bases and 2 bases, with 15 bases remaining between them. CDR3 in DNA: TGTGCCAGCACCTACTCGTCGGTGACCTACGAGCAGTACTTC. Protein sequence: CASTYSSVTYEQYF.

As to this clone: Likely a read error: the CDR3 ends without its conserved phenylalanine or tryptophan. The DNA is omitted, as the CDR3 cannot be located on it reliably, and the CDR3 follows TCRdb's listing. The rearrangement uses TRBV11-3 and TRBJ1-4. Inclusive of both ends, the CDR3 amounts to 12 amino acids. Germline values: CDR1 SGHNT, CDR2 YENEEA. This CDR3 reads CASSLGPLISKG.

This sequence joins TRBV5-8 and TRBJ1-4, with 11 bases matching TRBD1. Germline loops: CDR1 SGHTS, CDR2 YDEGEE. The V gene end was trimmed by 3 bases and the J gene end by 8 bases; junction bases not matched to a gene: 9. The CDR3 is 16 amino acids. In DNA, the CDR3 is TGTGCCAGCAGCTACACTCCGGGACAGGGGGAAGAAAAACTGTTTTTT. Translating gives CASSYTPGQGEEKLFF.

This clone was seen a single time. V gene TRBV12-5 combines with J gene TRBJ1-1; no reliable D call. The germline V and J ends were trimmed by 6 bases and 0 bases, with 5 bases remaining between them. Germline CDR1 and CDR2: LGHNT and FRNRAP. This CDR3 has 12 residues. This CDR3 reads CASGTLNTEAFF. The CDR3 DNA reads as TGTGCTAGTGGAACGCTGAACACTGAAGCTTTCTTT.

The CDR3 region has the DNA TGTGCCAGCAGCTTAGTAGTCGGCGGGGCGGGTTGGCGAAAACTGTTTTTT. This translates into CASSLVVGGAGWRKLFF. The V and J genes are TRBV7-9 and TRBJ1-4; D may be TRBD1 (5 bases). The V and J ends lost 1 base and 10 bases respectively, with 22 bases between them. Germline loops: CDR1 SEHNR, CDR2 FQNEAQ (reference sequence). CDR3 length: 17 amino acids.

This chain links TRBV28 with TRBJ1-5, with D tentatively TRBD1 (5 bases). Germline V gene sequence: CDR1 MDHEN, CDR2 SYDVKM. CDR3 length: 17 residues. V dropped 7 bases and J dropped 3 bases, with 22 bases sitting between them. Written as DNA, the CDR3 is TGTGCCAGCACTCGTACAGGCGCAGGGAGCACCAATCAGCCCCAGCATTTT. Its protein product is CASTRTGAGSTNQPQHF.

The V call is TRBV9, the J call TRBJ2-3, with TRBD1 as a possible D gene (6 bases). V was shortened by 2 bases and J by 0 bases, with 10 bases between the two germline ends. Germline V gene sequence: CDR1 SGDLS, CDR2 YYNGEE. The CDR3 covers 15 residues. CDR3: CASSVDSPSTDTQYF. The CDR3 region has the DNA TGTGCCAGCAGCGTGGACAGTCCTAGCACAGATACGCAGTATTTT.

This clone was picked up a small number of times. The chain is built from TRBV6-4 and TRBJ1-2; 7 bases fit TRBD1. V lost 3 bases and J lost 8; bases outside the gene matches: 9. The germline CDR1 and CDR2 sequences are MRHNA and SNTAGT. This CDR3 is 14 amino acids long. The CDR3: CASSEGRGPSGYTF. CDR3 coding DNA: TGTGCCAGCAGTGAGGGGAGGGGGCCTAGCGGCTACACCTTC.